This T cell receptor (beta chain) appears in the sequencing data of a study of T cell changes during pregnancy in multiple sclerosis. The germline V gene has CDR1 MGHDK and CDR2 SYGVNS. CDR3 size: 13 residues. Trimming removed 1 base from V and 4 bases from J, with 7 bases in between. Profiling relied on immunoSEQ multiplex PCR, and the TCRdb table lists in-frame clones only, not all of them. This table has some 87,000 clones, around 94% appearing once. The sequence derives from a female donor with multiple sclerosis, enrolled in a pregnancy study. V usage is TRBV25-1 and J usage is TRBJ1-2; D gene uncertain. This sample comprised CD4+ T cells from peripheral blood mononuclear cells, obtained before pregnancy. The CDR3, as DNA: TGTGCCAGCAGTGAATTGGGCAGCTATGGCTACACCTTC. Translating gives CASSELGSYGYTF.